The entry below gives a single T cell receptor (beta chain) sequence along with its context. Its cognate antigen is unknown. In the ViraFEST assay, antigen-specific CD4+ clonotypes were identified by expansion after peptide-pool stimulation. Having been cultured for around ten days, the cells underwent CD4+ T cell isolation. All study participants received two doses of BNT162b2 or mRNA-1273 vaccine. Supplemented with about 9.9 IU/ml IL-2 and around 10 ug/ml peptides, about 2 million PBMC per well were kept in culture. Cultures had half their medium replaced with IL-2 medium on days 3 and 7. The CDR3 has 13 amino acids. CDR1 is KGHSH, CDR2 LQKENI, per germline. The V gene lost 3 bases and the J gene lost 6 bases, with 11 bases spanning the gap. The data originate from a study of vaccination effects on CD4 cells after COVID-19. Across the study: Relative to the second dose, post-vaccine samples were obtained a median of 72 days later.

Notes on the study in general: Early post-infection timepoints were missing from the study, which also had few convalescent patients.

The protocol was immunoSEQ multiplex PCR, while the TCRdb copy is restricted to in-frame clones and leaves out a portion. The sample includes fewer than 40,000 clones, approximately 84% of them seen just once. This receptor was obtained from a human donor who received a COVID-19 vaccine. Some clones in this sample may be carry-over from other donors' samples. Sequencing used CD4+ T cells from PBMCs cultured with HCoV-NL63 spike peptides, obtained after COVID-19 vaccination. The J gene is TRBJ1-1, the V gene TRBV18; D remains ambiguous. The CDR3 spells CASSPNLDSEAFF. The CDR3 DNA reads TGTGCCAGCTCACCGAACTTGGACTCTGAAGCTTTCTTT.